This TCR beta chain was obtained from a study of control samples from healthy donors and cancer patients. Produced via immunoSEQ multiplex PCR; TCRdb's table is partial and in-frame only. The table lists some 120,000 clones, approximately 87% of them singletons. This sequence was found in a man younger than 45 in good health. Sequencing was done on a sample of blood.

The CDR3 DNA sequence: TGCGCCAGCAGCTTGGTCTTGCAGCTCGCGAACACCGGGGAGCTGTTTTTT. Translated: CASSLVLQLANTGELFF. V gene TRBV5-1 combines with J gene TRBJ2-2; D remains unclear. V gave up 0 bases and J gave up 0 bases, with 12 bases separating them. There are 17 residues in the CDR3. In germline, CDR1 is SGHRS, CDR2 YFSETQ.